The TCR beta chain described here comes from a study of preoperative IRX-2 immunotherapy in early breast cancer. The protocol was immunoSEQ multiplex PCR, while the TCRdb copy is restricted to in-frame clones and leaves out a portion. The sample holds about 98,000 clones, about nine tenths seen once. This clone was recorded once. The treatment denotes: preoperative locoregional IRX-2 cytokine immunotherapy. Patients received preoperative, locoregional IRX-2 cytokine immunotherapy in a phase Ib study. This clonotype was sampled from a human donor with breast cancer. Specimen: tumor tissue, collected after IRX-2 immunotherapy.

The CDR3 DNA follows: TGTGCCAGCAGGCGGGACAGTCTAGAGGGGCCCCAGCATTTT. This sequence encodes CASRRDSLEGPQHF. The rearrangement links TRBV28 to TRBJ1-5; TRBD1 matches 7 bases. The length of the CDR3 is 14 residues. CDR1 is MDHEN and CDR2 is SYDVKM in the germline V gene. The trim removed 6 bases at V and 9 bases at J, leaving 11 bases unmatched.